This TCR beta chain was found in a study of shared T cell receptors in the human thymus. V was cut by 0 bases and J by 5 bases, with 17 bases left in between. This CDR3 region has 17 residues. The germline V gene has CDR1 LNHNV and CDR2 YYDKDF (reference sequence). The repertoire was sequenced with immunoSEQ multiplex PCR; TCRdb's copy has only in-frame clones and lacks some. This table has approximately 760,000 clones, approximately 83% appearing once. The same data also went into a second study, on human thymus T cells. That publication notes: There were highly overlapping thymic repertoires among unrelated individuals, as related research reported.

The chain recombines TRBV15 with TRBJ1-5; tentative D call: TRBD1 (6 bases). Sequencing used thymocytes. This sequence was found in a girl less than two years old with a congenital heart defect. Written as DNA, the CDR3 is TGTGCCACCAGCAGAGATCAAGGGGGAATAGGACATCAGCCCCAGCATTTT. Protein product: CATSRDQGGIGHQPQHF.